One and the same sample provided the 21 T cell receptor beta chains below, sequenced in a study of cytomegalovirus exposure and HLA in healthy donors. PCR amplification relied on 60 Vbeta primers (plus 13 Jbeta primers). TCRdb's table, derived via immunoSEQ multiplex PCR, lists solely in-frame clones and lacks some. The sample holds 150,000 or so clones, over 70% seen once. The sequenced sample consisted of PBMCs. These receptors all stem from a woman between 40 and 50 years old in good health and CMV-seropositive.

There are a few counts of this clone. The V call is TRBV7-2, the J call TRBJ1-5; the match to TRBD1 covers 9 bases. The J segment lost 5 bases and the V segment lost 1 base, leaving 3 bases of the junction unmatched. The germline CDR1 and CDR2 sequences are SGHTA and FQGNSA. The CDR3 has 15 residues. CDR3 coding DNA: TGTGCCAGCAGCTTAGGGGGACAGGGTTATCAGCCCCAGCATTTT. It yields the protein CASSLGGQGYQPQHF.

This clone was observed a few times. The rearrangement uses TRBV5-6 and TRBJ1-2; D uncertain. Trimming cost V 4 bases and J 2 bases, with 9 bases left between them. Germline V gene data show CDR1 as SGHDT and CDR2 as YYEEEE. The CDR3 spans 13 residues. CDR3 in amino acids: CASSPNQNYGYTF. The CDR3 DNA is TGTGCCAGCAGCCCAAACCAGAACTATGGCTACACCTTC.

Regarding this clone: At the DNA level, this CDR3 is encoded by other sequences in the same sample as well. The chain employs TRBV5-1 and TRBJ2-5; D unresolved. V lost 0 bases, J lost 5 bases, and 8 bases lay in between. This CDR3 contains 13 residues. The germline CDR1 and CDR2 sequences are SGHRS and YFSETQ. Written as DNA, the CDR3 is TGCGCCAGCAGCTTGGGTGGGCTTGAGACCCAGTACTTC. It translates to CASSLGGLETQYF.

The chain employs TRBV19 and TRBJ1-2; D not resolved. The CDR3 is 15 amino acids. Per the germline V gene, CDR1 is LNHDA and CDR2 is SQIVND (reference sequence). V was pared by 1 base and J by 1 base, with 10 bases between. This chain's CDR3 is CASSIALSGNYGYTF. Here the CDR3 DNA reads TGTGCCAGTAGTATAGCGCTCTCGGGTAACTATGGCTACACCTTC.

The V gene is TRBV7-6, the J gene TRBJ2-1, with TRBD2 matching over 11 bases. CDR1 and CDR2 from the germline V gene are SGHVS and FNYEAQ. The CDR3 has 17 amino acids. V shed 5 bases and J 8 bases; nucleotides not matched to a gene: 14. CDR3: CASSLRQLAGDRDEQFF. CDR3 DNA sequence: TGTGCCAGCAGCCTCAGACAACTAGCGGGGGACAGGGATGAGCAGTTCTTC.

This chain joins TRBV9 and TRBJ2-3; 7 bases align to TRBD2. V was clipped by 0 bases and J by 0 bases; unmatched bases: 4. Germline CDR1 and CDR2: SGDLS and YYNGEE. This CDR3 spans 16 amino acids. The CDR3 nucleotides read TGTGCCAGCAGCGTAGCGACTAGCTCGAGCACAGATACGCAGTATTTT. Translating it yields CASSVATSSSTDTQYF.

This rearrangement joins TRBV7-7 to TRBJ2-5, with TRBD2 matching 8 bases. Germline-derived CDR1 and CDR2 are SSHAT and FNYEAQ (reference sequence). CDR3 length equals 15 residues. Here the CDR3 reads CASAPGGGRLETQYF. For the CDR3, the DNA is TGTGCTAGCGCCCCCGGCGGGGGGCGTTTGGAGACCCAGTACTTC. The entire variable domain, with the rest obtained from reference TRBV7-7 and TRBJ2-5, is as follows: GAGVSQSPRYKVTKRGQDVTLRCDPISSHATLYWYQQALGQGPEFLTYFNYEAQPDKSGLPSDRFSAERPEGSISTLTIQRTEQRDSAMYRCASAPGGGRLETQYFGPGTRLLVL.

This chain connects TRBV9 to TRBJ2-2, with 9 nucleotides matching TRBD1. The ends lost 1 base at V and 2 bases at J; junction bases unmatched: 3. There are 16 residues in the CDR3. CDR1 is SGDLS and CDR2 is YYNGEE in the germline V gene. The DNA of the CDR3 is TGTGCCAGCAGCGTATCGACAGGGGGAAACACCGGGGAGCTGTTTTTT. This encodes CASSVSTGGNTGELFF.

The rearrangement uses TRBV12-5 and TRBJ2-3, with TRBD1 as a possible D gene (5 bases). Germline V gives CDR1 LGHNT, CDR2 FRNRAP. V was pared by 0 bases and J by 0 bases, with 13 bases between. The CDR3 has 17 amino acids. CDR3 nucleotide sequence: TGTGCTAGTGGTTTGGTAAAGCAGGGCACTAGCACAGATACGCAGTATTTT. Amino acid sequence: CASGLVKQGTSTDTQYF.

This sequence joins TRBV13 and TRBJ2-7; D may be TRBD2 (5 bases). V shed 4 bases and J shed 6 bases, with 22 bases lying between them. Per the germline V gene, CDR1 is PRHDT and CDR2 is FYEKMQ (reference sequence). This CDR3 comprises 16 residues. CDR3 DNA: TGTGCCAGCAGCTCGACCGGACTTCCTCCAGTAGGCGAGCAGTACTTC. It yields the protein CASSSTGLPPVGEQYF.

The chain has TRBV19 and TRBJ1-1; 7 bases agree with TRBD1. This CDR3 comprises 13 residues. V trimming: 10 bases; J trimming: 5 bases; junction bases outside the gene matches: 10. Germline CDR1 is LNHDA and CDR2 is SQIVND (reference sequence). The CDR3 DNA reads as TGTGCCACAGCGCAGGGGGGCCGGACTGAAGCTTTCTTT. As protein: CATAQGGRTEAFF.

The chain recombines TRBV2 with TRBJ1-5, with D unresolved. CDR1 is SNHLY and CDR2 is FYNNEI in the germline V gene. The CDR3 has 16 amino acids. Trimming removed 6 bases at V and 5 bases at J, with 20 bases between. Here the CDR3 DNA reads TGTGCCAGCAGGGGATTAGCCAGGCGCGGGGATCAGCCCCAGCATTTT. It specifies CASRGLARRGDQPQHF.

The CDR3 region is CASSIGGGRYNEQFF. In nucleotides, the CDR3 is TGTGCCAGTAGTATTGGCGGGGGGCGATACAATGAGCAGTTCTTC. This chain joins TRBV19 and TRBJ2-1, with 8 bases fitting TRBD2. V was pared by 3 bases and J by 4 bases, with 5 bases of the junction left unmatched. The CDR3 spans 15 residues. Germline lookup yields CDR1 LNHDA and CDR2 SQIVND (reference sequence).

The chain uses TRBV25-1 and TRBJ2-7; 9 bases align to TRBD1. Per germline, CDR1 MGHDK and CDR2 SYGVNS. The junction had 10 bases not matched to a gene; V was cut back by 8 bases and J by 5 bases. The CDR3 contains 14 residues. The CDR3 bases are TGTGCCAGCGGCACAGGGGGCGGCTGGAACGAGCAGTACTTC. Its protein is CASGTGGGWNEQYF.

The chain employs TRBV18 and TRBJ1-5, with TRBD1 as a possible D gene (5 bases). CDR3 length: 14 amino acids. In germline, CDR1 is KGHSH, CDR2 LQKENI. V was cut by 3 bases and J by 7 bases, with 13 bases left in between. The DNA of the CDR3 is TGTGCCAGCTCACCGGGACCGGGAGGCCAGCCCCAGCATTTT. This codes for CASSPGPGGQPQHF.

This chain uses TRBV7-3 with TRBJ2-1; 7 nucleotides line up with TRBD2. Germline loops: CDR1 SGHTA, CDR2 FQGTGA. Germline trimming cut 4 bases from V and 8 bases from J; bases unmatched to any gene: 11. The CDR3 length is 15 residues. CDR3 sequence (DNA): TGTGCCAGCAGCTCCGGACTAGGCTGGGGGGATGAGCAGTTCTTC. This encodes CASSSGLGWGDEQFF.

The genes are TRBV6-5 and TRBJ1-4, with D maybe TRBD1 (6 bases). Trimming took 0 bases from V and 12 from J, leaving 17 bases between them. The CDR3 consists of 15 residues. Looked up from germline, CDR1 is MNHEY and CDR2 is SVGAGI. DNA for the CDR3: TGTGCCAGCAGTTACTCCGGGACACGCCTTGAGGAACTGTTTTTT. It specifies CASSYSGTRLEELFF.

The chain is built from TRBV7-8 and TRBJ1-1, with D maybe TRBD1 (6 bases). The V gene's germline CDR1 is SGHVS and CDR2 FQNEAQ. Deletions cut 6 bases from V and 7 bases from J, with 21 bases between. This CDR3 comprises 15 residues. The DNA for the CDR3 is TGTGCCAGCAGGCTCGGCCGGGCGGGGGCACTTGAAGCTTTCTTT. This codes for CASRLGRAGALEAFF. The complete variable domain, with remaining parts taken from reference TRBV7-8 and TRBJ1-1, reads GAGVSQSPRYKVAKRGQDVALRCDPISGHVSLFWYQQALGQGPEFLTYFQNEAQLDKSGLPSDRFFAERPEGSVSTLKIQRTQQEDSAVYLCASRLGRAGALEAFFGQGTRLTVV.

The CDR3 region has the DNA TGTGCCAGCAGCGTAGACAGGGGCGGTGGGTATGGCTACACCTTC. Protein product: CASSVDRGGGYGYTF. The chain couples TRBV9 to TRBJ1-2; TRBD1 aligns across 7 bases. After removal of 0 bases from V and 5 bases from J, the junction contained 7 bases not matched to a gene. The CDR3 extends over 15 amino acids. Germline V gives CDR1 SGDLS, CDR2 YYNGEE.

The chain couples TRBV9 to TRBJ2-1, with 7 bases fitting TRBD2. The CDR3 sequence is 16 residues long. V was clipped by 4 bases and J by 3 bases; unmatched bases: 10. CDR1 is SGDLS, CDR2 YYNGEE, per germline. The CDR3: CASSYRPGLNYNEQFF. The CDR3 DNA is TGTGCCAGCAGCTACCGCCCGGGACTAAACTACAATGAGCAGTTCTTC.

This clone was observed once. The chain employs TRBV2 and TRBJ1-4, with a possible D match to TRBD1 (6 bases). The ends were cut back, 6 bases at V and 5 bases at J, with 16 bases in the middle. The CDR3 length is 15 residues. Germline V gene sequence: CDR1 SNHLY, CDR2 FYNNEI. The CDR3 here is CASSVNRVSNEKLFF. The CDR3 nucleotides are TGTGCCAGCAGCGTCAACAGGGTTTCAAATGAAAAACTGTTTTTT.